This T cell receptor (beta chain) was retrieved from a study of blood T cell repertoires in COVID-19. Study summary: Researchers got acute and convalescent COVID-19 samples from the United States, Italy and Spain. In each case, the material was cDNA or gDNA derived from T cells, B-cell-depleted T cells, or PBMCs.

CDR3 size: 11 residues. V gave up 5 bases and J gave up 8 bases, with 9 bases separating them. CDR1 and CDR2 (germline): SEHNR, FQNEAQ (reference sequence). Patients at the Seattle site were enrolled during active infection and followed longitudinally. As handled by the study authors: Estimates of nucleated cell counts were drawn from the amplification of reference gene primers. The data were produced by immunoSEQ multiplex PCR, yet TCRdb's version contains in-frame clones alone and is incomplete. That table furnishes V, J and clone size, whereas the DNA furnished D and trimming. The sample yields over 100,000 clones, around nine tenths seen once. Note on this clone: This same CDR3 is encoded by further DNA sequences in the sample.

Sequenced input: peripheral blood. This rearrangement joins TRBV7-9 to TRBJ1-1; possible D gene TRBD1, 6 bases. The clonotype was recovered from a woman in her seventies with COVID-19, enrolled during active disease. CDR3 residues: CASSLGQEAFF. The CDR3 DNA follows: TGTGCCAGCAGCCTCGGACAGGAAGCTTTCTTT.